This T cell receptor (beta chain) was obtained from a study of blood T cell repertoires in COVID-19 (dated by TCRdb to about 2020). About the study as a whole: The collaborator samples originated in the United States, Italy and Spain and spanned the acute and convalescent phases of COVID-19. The dataset comprised deeply sampled blood TCRbeta repertoires from subjects exposed to, actively infected with, or recovered from COVID-19. A de-identified subject ID, COVID-19 status, age in years and sex were almost always included in the sample metadata. The repertoires were released in a freely available public database meant as a resource for research on the immune response to SARS-CoV-2. Samples came from the ongoing ImmuneRACE study (first 160 participants) plus 1,254 subjects from 6 global collaborators. HLA class I and class II types, where available, came from metadata supplied by the sample provider rather than from assay-based typing. The material from the prospective study consisted of cDNA or gDNA derived from T cells, B-cell-depleted T cells, or PBMCs. What the authors observed across the whole study: The quantity of clinical and demographic metadata differed by source and by participant and was supplied without curation.

Note on this clone: The clone's antigen remains unknown. No base quality information exists; no much larger clone differs at one position.

CDR1 and CDR2 are read off the germline V gene as SGHAT and FQNNGV. Trimming costs V 0 bases and J 7 bases, and their ends lie 13 bases apart. The CDR3 spans 15 residues, from the cysteine through the phenylalanine. CDR3 DNA is the only sequence kept; it has 45 bases, read in frame from the first base. TCRbeta CDR3 regions were amplified from genomic DNA using the immunoSEQ Assay, a bias-controlled multiplex PCR. The original pipeline was this. Within the assay, amplification of reference gene primers was used to estimate how many nucleated cells each sample contained. To quantify the absolute abundance of each unique TCRbeta CDR3 rearrangement, sequence reads were collapsed and filtered. Productive Simpson clonality was computed per sample as the square root of Simpson's diversity index over productive rearrangements. Sourced from immuneACCESS, this table was stored by TCRdb with only in-frame sequences that have V and J called. A share of the clones is absent; for the studies checked, an unresolved V gene accounts for under half, and the remainder has no known explanation. For V, J and clone size, that table is used; D and trimming come from the DNA. For this sample there are about 270,000 clones; around four fifths appear just once. Approximately 4.1% of the sample comes from the top ten.

Each collaborating institution followed its own protocols to collect whole blood in K2EDTA tubes. For TCRbeta analysis, collaborators shipped samples as frozen whole blood, isolated PBMCs, or DNA extracted from either of those sample types. The sample comprised peripheral blood. The sequence was collected from a woman between 45 and 60 years old with active or convalescent COVID-19. Here the chain combines TRBV11-2 and TRBJ2-1, with TRBD2 tentatively as D gene (6 bases match). The CDR3 in this case is CASSLDHSGVNEQFF. The nucleotides read TGTGCCAGCAGCTTAGATCATAGCGGAGTTAATGAGCAGTTCTTC.